Included here is one T cell receptor beta chain sequence, with context. As yet, its antigen is unknown. PCR amplification relied on 60 Vbeta primers (plus 13 Jbeta primers). Data came from immunoSEQ multiplex PCR; TCRdb stores just in-frame clones and leaves some out. The sample consists of over 70,000 clones, 75% to 85% of them appearing once. This entry comes from a study of cytomegalovirus exposure and HLA in healthy donors. About the research overall: There were some 400 genotyped donors. Of these, roughly 82% fell in the genetic ancestry cluster associated with self-reported Caucasian donors.

CDR3 size: 17 residues. The V gene's germline CDR1 is SGHRS and CDR2 YFSETQ. The V and J ends lost 3 bases and 2 bases, in that order; junction bases with no gene match: 7. Study-level points and caveats: Across donors, presence/absence analyses took sequencing depth to be roughly uniform. Earlier results showed most TCR beta V segments being productive about 87% or about 30% of the time.

The chain recombines TRBV5-1 with TRBJ2-3; 12 nucleotides agree with TRBD2. This receptor was taken from a man between 18 and 29 years old in good health and CMV-seronegative. Sequenced: PBMCs. The CDR3 nucleotides are TGCGCCAGCAGCTCCATGACTAGCGGGGGTGACACAGATACGCAGTATTTT. This codes for CASSSMTSGGDTDTQYF. The entire variable domain, with the rest obtained from reference TRBV5-1 and TRBJ2-3, is as follows: KAGVTQTPRYLIKTRGQQVTLSCSPISGHRSVSWYQQTPGQGLQFLFEYFSETQRNKGNFPGRFSGRQFSNSRSEMNVSTLELGDSALYLCASSSMTSGGDTDTQYFGPGTRLTVL.